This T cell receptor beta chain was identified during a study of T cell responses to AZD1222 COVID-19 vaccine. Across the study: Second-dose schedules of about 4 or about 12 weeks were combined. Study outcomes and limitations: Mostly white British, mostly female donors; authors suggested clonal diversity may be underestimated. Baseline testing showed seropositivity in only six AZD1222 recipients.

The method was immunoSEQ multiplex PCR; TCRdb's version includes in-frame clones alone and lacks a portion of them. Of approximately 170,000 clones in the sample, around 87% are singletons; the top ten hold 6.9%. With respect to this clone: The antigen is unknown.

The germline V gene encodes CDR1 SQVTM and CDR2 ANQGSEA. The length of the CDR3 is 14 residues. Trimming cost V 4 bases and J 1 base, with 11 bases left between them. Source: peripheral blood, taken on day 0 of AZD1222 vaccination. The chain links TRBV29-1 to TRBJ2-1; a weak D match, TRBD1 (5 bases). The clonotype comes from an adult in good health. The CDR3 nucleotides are TGCAGCGTTGTGCACAGGATATCCTACAATGAGCAGTTCTTC. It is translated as CSVVHRISYNEQFF.